This T cell receptor (beta chain) was captured by sequencing in a study of neoadjuvant anti-PD-1 for oral cavity cancer (dated by TCRdb to about 2021). In the study overall: Before curative-intent surgical resection, most patients were given three to four biweekly doses of nivolumab at 3 mg/kg. The parent correlative cohort had 11 to 12 patients and a response rate of about 35%. Under RECIST 1.1, patients with complete response, partial response or stable disease were classed as responders, and patients with progression were classed as non-responders. A fourth nivolumab dose was given around day 43 to patients without progression, and definitive surgical resection was performed in those patients on days 50-56. Study-wide conclusions, independent of this receptor: A higher pretreatment blood Treg/Th17 ratio correlated with both higher pretreatment blood TCRbeta clonality and lower post-treatment tumor TCRbeta clonality. Within PBMCs, T cell clonality (Gini index) was significantly higher in non-responders than responders after neoadjuvant nivolumab. TCR analyses included only three patients per response group, and the authors called for larger cohorts for validation.

Worth noting for this clone: It has no known antigen specificity. No much larger clonotype is one base removed from it; base qualities were not supplied.

For deep sequencing, each PBMC sample was run in six replicates, with libraries mostly built from about 500 ng of input genomic DNA. The immunoSEQ hsTCRbeta kit was used to prepare TCRbeta libraries, following the manufacturer's instructions. The completed libraries were mixed into a single pool at 3 nM, then sequenced with an Illumina NovaSeq 6000 S4 flow cell. The original methods were these. The immunoSEQ Analyzer was used for raw data preprocessing and quality control. The analysis was limited to productive rearrangements, and each clonotype was defined by a unique CDR3 amino acid sequence. Using the R package tcR, the researchers computed the Gini-Simpson index as their estimate of repertoire clonality. Student's t test was used to compare Gini indices, while Pearson correlation assessed associations with tumor size change. The clones in this table, taken by TCRdb from immuneACCESS, are in-frame only. Not every clone is retained; where verified, under half of the shortfall comes from an unresolved V gene, and the cause of the rest is unknown. That table is the source of V, J and clone size, and D and trimming were worked out from the DNA. The sample has tens of thousands of clones on record, more than 70% of them singletons. Nearly 3.5% of the sample is taken by the ten largest.

What this sample's time point label stands for: before neoadjuvant nivolumab. Patients were newly diagnosed with stage II-IVA oral cavity squamous cell carcinoma and had received no prior systemic or radiation treatment. The cohort was composed of patients with HPV-negative, locally advanced oral cavity squamous cell carcinoma. No culture maintenance or expansion was done, as the peripheral blood mononuclear cells went straight to analysis. The samples were obtained from a longitudinal correlative study of a single-arm phase II trial testing neoadjuvant nivolumab in oral cavity squamous cell carcinoma. Subject-matched pre- and post-treatment PBMCs and tumors from three responders and three non-responders were subjected to genomic DNA-based TCRbeta sequencing. Peripheral blood mononuclear cells were drawn once before nivolumab treatment and a second time after treatment, when surgery took place. Genomic DNA was isolated from PBMCs using the Maxwell RSC DNA from Cells kit.

Taken from cysteine to phenylalanine, the CDR3 has 15 residues. The DNA shown is the 45-base CDR3, in frame from base 1. Trimming takes 3 bases off V and 8 bases off J; junction bases not matched to a gene: 5. CDR1 and CDR2 (MGHDK, SYGVNS) derive from the germline V gene. The V and J genes are TRBV25-1 and TRBJ1-4; 11 bases in the junction line up with TRBD1. The sequence came from a person between 35 and 79 years old with oral cavity squamous cell carcinoma. This specimen consisted of PBMCs, obtained before nivolumab (anti-PD-1) treatment. The CDR3 corresponds to CASSDLGTGGEKLFF. The nucleotide sequence is TGTGCCAGCAGTGATTTAGGGACAGGGGGGGAAAAACTGTTTTTT.